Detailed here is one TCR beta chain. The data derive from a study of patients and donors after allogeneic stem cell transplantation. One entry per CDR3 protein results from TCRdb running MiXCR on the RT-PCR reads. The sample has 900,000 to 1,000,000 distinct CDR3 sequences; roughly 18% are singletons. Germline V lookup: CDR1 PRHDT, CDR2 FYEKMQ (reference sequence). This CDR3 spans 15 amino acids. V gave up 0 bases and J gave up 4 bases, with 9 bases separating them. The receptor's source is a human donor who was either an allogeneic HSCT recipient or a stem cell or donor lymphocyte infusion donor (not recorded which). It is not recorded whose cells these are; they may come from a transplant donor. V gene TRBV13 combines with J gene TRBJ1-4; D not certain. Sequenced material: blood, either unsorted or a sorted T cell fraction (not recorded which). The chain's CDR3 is CASSLGPINNEKLFF. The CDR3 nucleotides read TGTGCCAGCAGCTTAGGTCCGATTAATAATGAAAAACTGTTTTTT.